A single T cell receptor (beta chain) is shown here with its context. This entry belongs to a study of T cell repertoires in cytomegalovirus infection. A single record per CDR3 protein comes from TCRdb applying MiXCR to the reads. The table includes some 180,000 distinct CDR3 sequences, roughly a sixth detected once. CDR1 and CDR2 (germline): SGHNT, YENEEA. V was trimmed by 0 bases and J by 2 bases, leaving 8 bases between them. The CDR3 loop spans 14 amino acids. V gene TRBV11-3 combines with J gene TRBJ2-7, with D unclear. This TCR came from a human donor in good health (CMV status not recorded). Some clones in this sample may be carry-over from other donors' samples. Sequenced: CD8+ T cells from PBMCs. The CDR3: CASSLEGTTYEQYF. CDR3 sequence (DNA): TGTGCCAGCAGCTTAGAGGGAACCACCTACGAGCAGTACTTC. Full variable domain (rest looked up from reference TRBV11-3 and TRBJ2-7): EAGVVQSPRYKIIEKKQPVAFWCNPISGHNTLYWYLQNLGQGPELLIRYENEEAVDDSQLPKDRFSAERLKGVDSTLKIQPAELGDSAVYLCASSLEGTTYEQYFGPGTRLTVT.